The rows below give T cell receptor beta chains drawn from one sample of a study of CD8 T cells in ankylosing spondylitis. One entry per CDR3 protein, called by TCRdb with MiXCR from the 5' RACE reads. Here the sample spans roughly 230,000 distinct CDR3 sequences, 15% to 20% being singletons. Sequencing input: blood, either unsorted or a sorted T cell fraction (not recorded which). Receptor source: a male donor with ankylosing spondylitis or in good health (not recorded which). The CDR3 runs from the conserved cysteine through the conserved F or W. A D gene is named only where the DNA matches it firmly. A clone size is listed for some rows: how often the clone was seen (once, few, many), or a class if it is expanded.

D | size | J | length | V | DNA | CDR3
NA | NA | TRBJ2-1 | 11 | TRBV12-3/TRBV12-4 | TGTGCCAGCACGCACGGGGTTGAGCAGTTCTTC | CASTHGVEQFF
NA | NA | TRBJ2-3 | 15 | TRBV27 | TGTGCCAGCAGTTTATTTCCGACAGGAACAGATACGCAGTATTTT | CASSLFPTGTDTQYF
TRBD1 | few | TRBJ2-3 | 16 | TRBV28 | TGTGCCAGCAGTTTATTGGTCAGGGGGCGGGAAGATACGCAGTATTTT | CASSLLVRGREDTQYF
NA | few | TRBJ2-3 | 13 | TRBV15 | TGTGCCACCAGGGTCAGGGCGGCGGATACGCAGTATTTT | CATRVRAADTQYF
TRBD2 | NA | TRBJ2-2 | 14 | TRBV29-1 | TGCAGCGCCGAGGATGCGGGGGGCACCGGGGAGCTGTTTTTT | CSAEDAGGTGELFF
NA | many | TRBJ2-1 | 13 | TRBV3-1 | TGTGCCAGCAGCGACGGATACCCGGGTGAGCAGTTCTTC | CASSDGYPGEQFF
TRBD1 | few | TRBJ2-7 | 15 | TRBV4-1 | TGCGCCAGCAGCCAAGGGACAGGGGTTCTCTACGAGCAGTACTTC | CASSQGTGVLYEQYF
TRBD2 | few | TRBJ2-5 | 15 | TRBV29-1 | TGCAGCGTTGGCCCTAGCGGGAGCCGACAAGAGACCCAGTACTTC | CSVGPSGSRQETQYF
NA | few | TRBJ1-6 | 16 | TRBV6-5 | TGTGCCAGCAGTTATGGGCCGAGCTCCTATAATTCACCCCTCCACTTT | CASSYGPSSYNSPLHF
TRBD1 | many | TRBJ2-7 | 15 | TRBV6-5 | TGTGCCAGCAGTTACTCCGGGACAGGGACCTACGAGCAGTACTTC | CASSYSGTGTYEQYF
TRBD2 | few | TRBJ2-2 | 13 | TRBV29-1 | TGCAGCGGCGTCCTAGCGGTTACCGGGGAGCTGTTTTTT | CSGVLAVTGELFF
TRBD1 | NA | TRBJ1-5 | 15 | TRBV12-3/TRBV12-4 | TGTGCCAGCAGTTCGACAGGGGGCGTTTGGCAGCCCCAGCATTTT | CASSSTGGVWQPQHF
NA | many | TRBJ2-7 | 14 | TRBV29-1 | TGCAGCGTTGAGTACATTAACAGGGTGGGCGAGCAGTACTTC | CSVEYINRVGEQYF
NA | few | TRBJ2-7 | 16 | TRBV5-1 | TGCGCCAGCAGCTTGGCCGGGGCAGTTATCCCCTACGAGCAGTACTTC | CASSLAGAVIPYEQYF
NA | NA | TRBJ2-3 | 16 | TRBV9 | TGTGCCAGCAGCGTAGAAGGGGACCCACGCACAGATACGCAGTATTTT | CASSVEGDPRTDTQYF
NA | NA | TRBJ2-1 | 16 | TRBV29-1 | TGCAGCGTTGAGAAGGGAGTGCTTAAAACCTACAATGAGCAGTTCTTC | CSVEKGVLKTYNEQFF
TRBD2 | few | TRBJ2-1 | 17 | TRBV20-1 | TGCAGTGCTAGAGATATTCCGGGAGGGCCGGACTACAATGAGCAGTTCTTC | CSARDIPGGPDYNEQFF
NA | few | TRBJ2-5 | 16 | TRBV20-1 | TGCAGTGCTAGCCCCCCGACACTAGCCGTCGAAGAGACCCAGTACTTC | CSASPPTLAVEETQYF
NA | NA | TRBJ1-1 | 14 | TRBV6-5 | TGTGCCAGCAGTTACGGGACATATAACACTGAAGCTTTCTTT | CASSYGTYNTEAFF
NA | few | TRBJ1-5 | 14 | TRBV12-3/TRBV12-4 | TGTGCCAGCACTGGGGGGTTTAGCAATCAGCCCCAGCATTTT | CASTGGFSNQPQHF
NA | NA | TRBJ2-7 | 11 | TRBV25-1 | TGTGCCACGGGTAGCGCTATTGAGCAGTACTTC | CATGSAIEQYF
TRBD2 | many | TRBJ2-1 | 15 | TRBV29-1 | TGCAGCGTTGAAGGGCTAGCGGGAGACGTCAATGAGCAGTTCTTC | CSVEGLAGDVNEQFF
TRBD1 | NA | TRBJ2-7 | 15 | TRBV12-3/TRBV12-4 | TGTGCCAGCAGTTTTCGGGTGACAGGGATCTACGAGCAGTACTTC | CASSFRVTGIYEQYF
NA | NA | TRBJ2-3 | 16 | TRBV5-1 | TGCGCCAGCAGCACAGAGTTGGGGGAGAGTACAGATACGCAGTATTTT | CASSTELGESTDTQYF
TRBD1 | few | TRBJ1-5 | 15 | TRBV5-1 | TGCGCCAGCAGCGCCGAGGCAGGGGGCATTCAGCCCCAGCATTTT | CASSAEAGGIQPQHF
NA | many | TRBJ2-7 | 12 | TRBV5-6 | TGTGCCAGCGGGACCGCCGGTTACGAGCAGTACTTC | CASGTAGYEQYF
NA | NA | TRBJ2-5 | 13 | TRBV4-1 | TGCGCCAGCAGCCGGATGGAGGGCGAGACCCAGTACTTC | CASSRMEGETQYF
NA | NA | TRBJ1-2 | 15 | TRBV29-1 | TGCAGCGTTGAACCATGGGACACCCGCGATCCTGGCTACACCTTC | CSVEPWDTRDPGYTF
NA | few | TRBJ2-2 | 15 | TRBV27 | TGTGCCAGCAGTTTCACGGGACCAACGACCGGGGAGCTGTTTTTT | CASSFTGPTTGELFF
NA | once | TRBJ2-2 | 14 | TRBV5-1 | TGCGCCAGCAGCTTGGTGCTTACCACCGGGGAGCTGTTTTTT | CASSLVLTTGELFF
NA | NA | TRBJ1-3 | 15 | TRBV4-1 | TGCGCCAGCAGCCAAGACGGGGGCTCTGGAAACACCATATATTTT | CASSQDGGSGNTIYF
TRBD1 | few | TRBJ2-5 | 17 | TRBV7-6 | TGTGCCAGCAGCTTAGACTTGACAGGGGTGGGCCAAGAGACCCAGTACTTC | CASSLDLTGVGQETQYF